This TCR beta chain was documented in a study of OX40 agonist ivuxolimab in advanced cancers. Overall study context: Hepatocellular carcinoma, melanoma, renal cell or head and neck cancer occurred in dose-escalation patients. General study points: Not determined was the antigen specificity of the expanded peripheral T cells. A proportion of nonresponders additionally exhibited low normalized T-cell clonal expansion. Fewer expanded clones were found on average in CD4+ than in CD8+ T cells.

As regards this clone: Its antigen remains unknown.

The data were produced by immunoSEQ multiplex PCR, yet TCRdb's version contains in-frame clones alone and is incomplete. The sample holds under 85,000 clones, more than 75% seen once. This receptor was obtained from an adult with an advanced solid tumor such as melanoma, head and neck, liver or kidney cancer. The sample in question was CD4+ or CD8+ T cells sorted from blood, obtained in a trial of the OX40 agonist ivuxolimab.

The CDR3 nucleotides are TGTGCCAGCAGCAACAGGGTATCAGCTTTCTTT. As protein: CASSNRVSAFF. The chain carries TRBV6-5 and TRBJ1-1, with D possibly being TRBD1 (6 bases). The germline V and J ends were trimmed by 6 bases and 10 bases, with 12 bases remaining between them. CDR1 MNHEY and CDR2 SVGAGI come from the germline V gene. CDR3 length equals 11 residues.